Each of the 9 T cell receptor beta chains below was sequenced from the same sample in a study of cytomegalovirus exposure and HLA in healthy donors. Only in-frame clones appear in the TCRdb table, and some are missing; sequencing was by immunoSEQ multiplex PCR. Of under 150,000 clones listed, about 88% are singletons. Material for sequencing was PBMCs. These TCRs come from a man in his late teens or twenties in good health and CMV-seropositive.

The gene calls are TRBV18 and TRBJ2-7, with D perhaps TRBD2 (5 bases). V dropped 0 bases and J dropped 5 bases, with 8 bases sitting between them. Germline CDR1 KGHSH, CDR2 LQKENI. This CDR3 spans 13 amino acids. As DNA, the CDR3 is TGTGCCAGCTCACCACCAGGGAGTGACGAGCAGTACTTC. This encodes CASSPPGSDEQYF.

This clone was seen once. This chain connects TRBV7-2 to TRBJ1-5; 7 nucleotides line up with TRBD1. J was trimmed by 7 bases and V by 0 bases; bases with no gene match: 6. Germline CDR1 reads SGHTA; CDR2 reads FQGNSA. CDR3 length: 15 residues. The CDR3 nucleotides are TGTGCCAGCAGCTTAGCGCCAGGGGGAAGGCAGCCCCAGCATTTT. It codes for CASSLAPGGRQPQHF.

The V call is TRBV19, the J call TRBJ1-5, with 11 bases lining up with TRBD1. The V gene's germline CDR1 is LNHDA and CDR2 SQIVND (reference sequence). V was clipped by 4 bases and J by 1 base; unmatched bases: 12. CDR3 size: 19 residues. CDR3 amino acids: CASSNPRTGGVLSNQPQHF. CDR3 coding DNA: TGTGCCAGTAGTAACCCCCGGACAGGGGGCGTTTTAAGCAATCAGCCCCAGCATTTT.

V and J are TRBV5-6 and TRBJ1-1; D is possibly TRBD1 (5 bases). With 4 bases removed from V and 0 bases from J, the gap between germline ends came to 7 bases. This CDR3 has 13 residues. Germline V lookup: CDR1 SGHDT, CDR2 YYEEEE. CDR3 sequence (DNA): TGTGCCAGCAGCCCGGGGGTGAACACTGAAGCTTTCTTT. Its protein product is CASSPGVNTEAFF.

The chain joins TRBV30 to TRBJ2-2; a possible D gene is TRBD2 (6 bases). Germline CDR1 GTSNPN, CDR2 SVGIG (reference sequence). V shed 5 bases and J shed 3 bases, with 16 bases lying between them. The CDR3 has 15 amino acids. The CDR3 loop is CAWESGRWDTGELFF. CDR3 DNA: TGTGCCTGGGAATCAGGGAGGTGGGACACCGGGGAGCTGTTTTTT.

The gene calls are TRBV7-2 and TRBJ1-2, with 9 bases that match TRBD1. CDR3 length: 17 amino acids. V lost 1 base, J lost 3 bases, and 9 bases stayed unmatched. From germline, CDR1 is SGHTA and CDR2 FQGNSA. The CDR3 DNA sequence: TGTGCCAGCAGCTTAGAAGGTGGGACAGGGAGGGACTATGGCTACACCTTC. Translated: CASSLEGGTGRDYGYTF.

V gene TRBV30 combines with J gene TRBJ1-2; the match to TRBD1 covers 9 bases. J was trimmed by 1 base and V by 2 bases; bases with no gene match: 2. The germline CDR1 and CDR2 sequences are GTSNPN and SVGIG (reference sequence). This CDR3 region has 14 residues. CDR3 in amino acids: CAWSWGQGNYGYTF. The CDR3 region has the DNA TGTGCCTGGAGTTGGGGACAGGGTAACTATGGCTACACCTTC.

V is TRBV29-1 and J is TRBJ1-1; 7 nucleotides align to TRBD1. CDR3 length: 13 amino acids. Germline V gene data show CDR1 as SQVTM and CDR2 as ANQGSEA. The V gene end was trimmed by 5 bases and the J gene end by 0 bases; junction bases not matched to a gene: 3. Written as DNA, the CDR3 is TGCAGCGTTCACAGGGGTTTGAACACTGAAGCTTTCTTT. Translation: CSVHRGLNTEAFF.

The gene calls are TRBV4-2 and TRBJ2-6, with D uncertain. V was cut by 1 base and J by 1 base, with 11 bases left in between. Germline CDR1 LGHNA, CDR2 YNFKEQ. CDR3 length: 17 amino acids. CDR3 coding DNA: TGTGCCAGCAGCCAAGCTAGTTTTTATTCTGGGGCCAACGTCCTGACTTTC. Translated, it gives CASSQASFYSGANVLTF.